Reported below is one TCR beta chain. The data stem from a study of molecular identifiers for immune sequencing clone quantification. Study-level background: With replicates, the RNA of 20,000 or 100,000 naive CD8 cells was split five ways and four were sequenced.

In preparing bulk TCR libraries, previously described methods and listed TCR primers were used. TCRdb redid the calling of the PCR reads with MiXCR, one entry per CDR3 protein. This sample yields approximately 500,000 distinct CDR3 sequences, of which about a quarter are seen a single time; roughly 0.79% belongs to the top ten. Sorting captured naive CD8 T cells as CD8+CD4-CCR7+CD45RA+. Germline lookup yields CDR1 SGHVS and CDR2 FNYEAQ. The CDR3 consists of 16 residues. With V trimmed by 7 bases and J by 3 bases, 10 bases remained unmatched. The sequenced sample consisted of naive CD8+ T cells from blood, with Jurkat cell RNA spiked in. Sample subset: FACS-sorted CD8+CD4-CCR7+CD45RA+ naive T cells. This sequence was found in a human donor in good health. Some libraries in this study had Jurkat cell RNA spiked in. V gene TRBV7-6 combines with J gene TRBJ2-3, with TRBD2 identical over 10 bases. The CDR3 reads CASNSPGTSDTDTQYF. In nucleotides, the CDR3 is TGTGCCAGCAACTCCCCCGGGACTAGCGATACAGATACGCAGTATTTT.